A single sample gave rise to the 30 T cell receptor beta chains below, sequenced in a study of blood T cell repertoires in COVID-19. Repertoires were generated with immunoSEQ multiplex PCR, while TCRdb's copy carries only in-frame clones and drops some. The profile covers around 330,000 clones, with roughly 89% appearing a single time and 8.9% taken by the ten largest. The sample comprised PBMCs or T cells enriched from blood (not recorded which). These receptors all come from a woman aged 18-29 years who had recovered from COVID-19.

Comments on this clone: Relative to the germline gene, one junction end is altered; a read error may explain this. The DNA of the CDR3 is TGTGCCAGTAGTGATTGGGACGGCGGGAGTTTC. Amino acid sequence: CASSDWDGGSF. The V and J genes are TRBV19 and TRBJ1-2, with TRBD1 as a possible D gene (5 bases). CDR3 length: 11 amino acids. Per germline, CDR1 LNHDA and CDR2 SQIVND (reference sequence).

The J gene is TRBJ2-2, the V gene TRBV28; TRBD2 agrees at 11 bases. V gave up 2 bases and J gave up 0 bases; unmatched junction bases: 2. The V gene's germline CDR1 is MDHEN and CDR2 SYDVKM. This CDR3 spans 17 amino acids. CDR3 nucleotides: TGTGCCAGCAGTTTACAACTAGCGGGGGCGAACACCGGGGAGCTGTTTTTT. The encoded protein is CASSLQLAGANTGELFF.

The genes are TRBV19 and TRBJ1-3; D is possibly TRBD1 (5 bases). V lost 3 bases to trimming and J lost 0 bases, with 30 bases between them. Germline V gene lookup returns CDR1 LNHDA and CDR2 SQIVND (reference sequence). This CDR3 comprises 22 residues. The CDR3 reads CASSMQRRGQGRLVYSGNTIYF. CDR3 in DNA: TGTGCCAGTAGTATGCAGCGCCGTGGGCAGGGCCGACTCGTATACTCTGGAAACACCATATATTTT.

The chain recombines TRBV4-3 with TRBJ2-3, with D tentatively TRBD2 (5 bases). V was cut by 1 base and J by 3 bases, with 20 bases left in between. Germline lookup yields CDR1 LGHNA and CDR2 YSLEER. The CDR3 has 18 amino acids. Here the CDR3 reads CASSQGVSGGGGTDTQYF. The CDR3 bases are TGCGCCAGCAGCCAAGGAGTGTCGGGCGGAGGTGGGACAGATACGCAGTATTTT.

The J gene is TRBJ1-3, the V gene TRBV7-2; D unclear. Germline V gene data show CDR1 as SGHTA and CDR2 as FQGNSA. With 0 bases removed from V and 8 bases from J, the gap between germline ends came to 8 bases. The CDR3 spans 13 residues. CDR3 DNA sequence: TGTGCCAGCAGCTTAGCTCCCGGGGACACCATATATTTT. Translated: CASSLAPGDTIYF.

V and J are TRBV7-2 and TRBJ1-2; 7 bases line up with TRBD1. V was pared by 4 bases and J by 6 bases, with 5 bases of the junction left unmatched. Germline CDR1 is SGHTA and CDR2 is FQGNSA. This CDR3 is 13 amino acids long. The CDR3 spells CASSSQGLDGYTF. DNA for the CDR3: TGTGCCAGCAGCTCACAGGGGTTGGATGGCTACACCTTC.

This chain joins TRBV7-8 and TRBJ1-2; tentative D call: TRBD1 (5 bases). V was pared by 2 bases and J by 4 bases, with 14 bases between. CDR1 and CDR2 (germline): SGHVS, FQNEAQ. The CDR3 contains 15 residues. The CDR3, as DNA: TGTGCCAGCAGCTTACGGGGAGGTCAGGGCTATGGCTACACCTTC. It translates to CASSLRGGQGYGYTF.

As DNA, the CDR3 is TGTGCTAGTGGTTTAGGGACAGGGGGGGGCGGGGAGCTGTTTTTT. It translates to CASGLGTGGGGELFF. The chain links TRBV12-5 to TRBJ2-2; 11 bases align to TRBD1. The ends lost 3 bases at V and 7 bases at J; junction bases unmatched: 4. This CDR3 is 15 amino acids long. Germline V gene lookup returns CDR1 LGHNT and CDR2 FRNRAP.

The chain combines TRBV3-1 (or the pseudogene TRBV3-2) with TRBJ2-1, with a weak D call TRBD2 (6 bases). V was shortened by 4 bases and J by 8 bases, with 18 bases between the two germline ends. Germline CDR1 and CDR2: LGHDT and YNNKEL (reference sequence). The CDR3 sequence is 15 residues long. CDR3: CASSRVGGRGHEQFF. The CDR3 DNA is TGTGCCAGCAGCCGGGTGGGAGGACGGGGCCATGAGCAGTTCTTC.

This clone was counted a few times. CDR3 in DNA: TGTGCCAGCAGCCAAGGGCGGGGCACCGGGGAGCTGTTTTTT. It is translated as CASSQGRGTGELFF. J is TRBJ2-2 and V is TRBV4-2, with D possibly TRBD2 on 6 matching bases. This CDR3 region has 14 residues. The V end was cut by 1 base, the J end by 4 bases, with 7 bases between. Germline lookup yields CDR1 LGHNA and CDR2 YNFKEQ.

The rearrangement joins TRBV3-1 (or the pseudogene TRBV3-2) to TRBJ1-1, with 7 bases matching TRBD1. Germline-derived CDR1 and CDR2 are LGHDT and YNNKEL (reference sequence). The CDR3 totals 14 residues. After removal of 3 bases from V and 8 bases from J, the junction contained 9 bases not matched to a gene. CDR3 DNA sequence: TGTGCCAGCAGCCAGCCCGACAGGGAAGGGGAAGCTTTCTTT. Its translation is CASSQPDREGEAFF.

V is TRBV11-2 and J is TRBJ1-4; D is possibly TRBD1 (6 bases). With 5 bases removed from V and 0 bases from J, the gap between germline ends came to 7 bases. CDR1 and CDR2 from the germline V gene are SGHAT and FQNNGV. CDR3 length: 14 residues. Here the CDR3 reads CASSPGATNEKLFF. The CDR3 DNA is TGTGCCAGCAGCCCAGGGGCAACTAATGAAAAACTGTTTTTT.

The gene calls are TRBV24-1 and TRBJ2-7, with 7 nucleotides matching TRBD2. Germline CDR1 reads KGHDR; CDR2 reads SFDVKD. The CDR3 extends over 13 amino acids. J lost 5 bases, V lost 10 bases, and 10 bases had no gene match. The CDR3 loop is CATSSGNRDEQYF. The CDR3 DNA is TGTGCCACATCGAGCGGGAATCGAGACGAGCAGTACTTC.

The J gene is TRBJ1-2, the V gene TRBV5-1, with no clear D. CDR1 and CDR2 from the germline V gene are SGHRS and YFSETQ. Trimming pared 4 bases from V and 0 bases from J, leaving 10 bases between. CDR3 size: 14 residues. The CDR3 bases are TGCGCCAGCAGCCGGGAGTCTACTAACTATGGCTACACCTTC. Amino acids: CASSRESTNYGYTF.

The chain couples TRBV6-4 to TRBJ1-5; D remains ambiguous. Germline V gene lookup returns CDR1 MRHNA and CDR2 SNTAGT. The V end lost 9 bases, the J end lost 7 bases, and 16 bases lay between the germline ends. CDR3 length equals 13 residues. The CDR3 loop reads CARSIFDGQPQHF. CDR3 DNA: TGTGCCAGAAGTATATTTGACGGGCAGCCCCAGCATTTT.

CDR3 nucleotide sequence: TGTGCCAGCAGTTACTCGCGACAGGGTAACTACAATGAGCAGTTCTTC. As protein: CASSYSRQGNYNEQFF. The gene calls are TRBV6-2 or TRBV6-3 and TRBJ2-1, with 7 bases lining up with TRBD1. CDR3 length: 16 amino acids. With V trimmed by 0 bases and J by 3 bases, 5 bases remained unmatched. The germline gives CDR1 MNHEY, CDR2 SVGEGT.

The rearrangement joins TRBV29-1 to TRBJ2-2, with TRBD2 identical over 7 bases. The germline V gene encodes CDR1 SQVTM and CDR2 ANQGSEA. The CDR3 is 13 residues long. V was pared by 4 bases and J by 6 bases, with 5 bases of the junction left unmatched. As DNA, the CDR3 is TGCAGCGTTGGGTGGCTAGCGGCCGGGGAGCTGTTTTTT. Protein product: CSVGWLAAGELFF.

This rearrangement joins TRBV7-2 to TRBJ2-5; 8 bases match TRBD2. V dropped 2 bases and J dropped 0; count of bases not matched to a gene: 5. The CDR3 loop spans 16 amino acids. Germline V CDR1 and CDR2: SGHTA, FQGNSA. This chain's CDR3 is CASSLKTSAYQETQYF. The CDR3 DNA is TGTGCCAGCAGCTTAAAGACTAGCGCCTACCAAGAGACCCAGTACTTC.

CDR3 bases: TGTGCCAGCAGCTTAGCGGGGCAGGGTTTGGGAGAAAAACTGTTTTTT. Translated: CASSLAGQGLGEKLFF. The chain couples TRBV7-2 to TRBJ1-4, with D possibly TRBD1 on 5 matching bases. The CDR3 runs 16 residues. V lost 0 bases to trimming and J lost 8 bases, with 16 bases between them. CDR1 is SGHTA, CDR2 FQGNSA, per germline.

This clone has just one count. The chain uses TRBV11-2 and TRBJ1-2, with 8 bases matching TRBD1. From germline, CDR1 is SGHAT and CDR2 FQNNGV. The CDR3 runs to 15 residues. V shed 6 bases, J shed 1 base, and the junction held 7 bases outside the gene matches. Here the CDR3 DNA reads TGTGCCAGCAGTCGGGACAGGTTGGGTAACTATGGCTACACCTTC. Its translation is CASSRDRLGNYGYTF.

The chain combines TRBV24-1 with TRBJ2-7, with D perhaps matching TRBD1 (6 bases). This CDR3 is 14 amino acids long. Germline assignment: CDR1 KGHDR and CDR2 SFDVKD. The ends were cut back, 4 bases at V and 3 bases at J, with 12 bases in the middle. The CDR3 protein is CATSEGQTYYEQYF. Here the CDR3 DNA reads TGTGCCACCAGTGAAGGACAGACTTACTACGAGCAGTACTTC.

V gene TRBV28 combines with J gene TRBJ1-6; D ambiguous. The CDR3 consists of 15 residues. Trimming removed 2 bases at V and 11 bases at J, with 16 bases between. Germline CDR1 and CDR2: MDHEN and SYDVKM. Here the CDR3 reads CASSLGGGSLTPLHF. The CDR3 DNA reads TGTGCCAGCAGTTTAGGTGGCGGATCCCTAACACCCCTCCACTTT.

The CDR3 here is CASSQEWQGALYEKLFF. The CDR3 DNA is TGTGCCAGCAGCCAAGAATGGCAGGGGGCTCTCTATGAAAAACTGTTTTTT. J is TRBJ1-4 and V is TRBV4-2, with 8 positions matching TRBD1. Germline trimming cut 0 bases from V and 6 bases from J; bases unmatched to any gene: 9. CDR3 length: 17 amino acids. CDR1 is LGHNA and CDR2 is YNFKEQ in the germline V gene.

The DNA for the CDR3 is TGTGCCAGCAGTGAAAGACTAGCGGGCTTTACCTACGAGCAGTACTTC. It specifies CASSERLAGFTYEQYF. The chain recombines TRBV6-1 with TRBJ2-7, with TRBD2 matching over 10 bases. Germline values: CDR1 MNHNS, CDR2 SASEGT. This CDR3 has 16 residues. With V trimmed by 2 bases and J by 2 bases, 6 bases remained unmatched.

This clone has just a few counts. The chain uses TRBV30 and TRBJ1-1; tentatively, D is TRBD1 (6 bases). This CDR3 is built from 13 residues. The germline V gene has CDR1 GTSNPN and CDR2 SVGIG (reference sequence). Trimming pared 3 bases from V and 8 bases from J, leaving 16 bases between. The CDR3 protein is CAWSGLRGGEAFF. The CDR3 DNA sequence: TGTGCCTGGAGCGGACTCAGGGGCGGCGAAGCTTTCTTT.

This clone was seen more than once but under ten times. The chain combines TRBV27 with TRBJ2-7; TRBD2 aligns across 7 bases. CDR3 size: 14 residues. The germline gives CDR1 MNHEY, CDR2 SMNVEV (reference sequence). V lost 6 bases, J lost 4 bases, and 9 bases stayed unmatched. The CDR3 bases are TGTGCCAGCAGCCGCAGCGGGAACGTTTACGAGCAGTACTTC. It translates to CASSRSGNVYEQYF.

There are a few counts of this clone. V is TRBV5-1 and J is TRBJ1-6; the D gene is possibly TRBD1 (5 bases). Germline CDR1 SGHRS, CDR2 YFSETQ. The CDR3 consists of 12 residues. Trimming removed 5 bases at V and 12 bases at J, with 12 bases between. CDR3 sequence: CASRVPGGPLHF. CDR3 nucleotides: TGCGCCAGCAGGGTCCCGGGGGGACCCCTCCACTTT.

About this clone: Compared with germline, one end of the junction differs, possibly owing to a read error. This chain links TRBV18 with TRBJ2-3; possible D gene TRBD1, 5 bases. The germline gives CDR1 KGHSH, CDR2 LQKENI. The CDR3 is 16 amino acids. CDR3 loop: CASSPQPRGLTDTQYF. DNA of the CDR3: TGTGCCAGCTCCCCACAACCTAGGGGTTTAACGGATACGCAGTATTTT. The whole variable domain, filled in from reference TRBV18 and TRBJ2-3, reads NAGVMQNPRHLVRRRGQEARLRCSPMKGHSHVYWYRQLPEEGLKFMVYLQKENIIDESGMPKERFSAEFPKEGPSILRIQQVVRGDSAAYFCASSPQPRGLTDTQYFGPGTRLTVL.

The chain uses TRBV9 and TRBJ1-3, with 9 positions matching TRBD1. The germline gives CDR1 SGDLS, CDR2 YYNGEE. V lost 3 bases and J lost 4; bases outside the gene matches: 8. The CDR3 runs 16 residues. CDR3 in DNA: TGTGCCAGCAGCGACCGGACAGGGGCGAAAGGAAACACCATATATTTT. Its translation is CASSDRTGAKGNTIYF. The whole variable domain, remainder taken from reference TRBV9 and TRBJ1-3, is DSGVTQTPKHLITATGQRVTLRCSPRSGDLSVYWYQQSLDQGLQFLIQYYNGEERAKGNILERFSAQQFPDLHSELNLSSLELGDSALYFCASSDRTGAKGNTIYFGEGSWLTVV.

V is TRBV4-1 and J is TRBJ1-2, with 8 bases aligning to TRBD1. With V trimmed by 4 bases and J by 7 bases, 14 bases remained unmatched. From germline, CDR1 is MGHRA and CDR2 YSYEKL. The CDR3 consists of 16 residues. Here the CDR3 DNA reads TGCGCCAGCAGCCCGGGCCCCGACAGGGGTTCGTTTGGCTACACCTTC. Encoded protein: CASSPGPDRGSFGYTF.